This T cell receptor beta chain was found in a study of blood T cell repertoires in COVID-19 (dated by TCRdb to 2018 to 2020). Study-wide context: The collaborator samples originated in the United States, Italy and Spain and spanned the acute and convalescent phases of COVID-19. A freely available public database, intended as a resource for researchers studying the immune response to SARS-CoV-2, is where the repertoires were released. A de-identified subject ID, COVID-19 status, age in years and sex were almost always included in the sample metadata. Deeply sampled blood TCRbeta repertoires from subjects exposed to, actively infected with, or recovered from COVID-19 were included in the dataset. Samples came from the ongoing ImmuneRACE study (first 160 participants) plus 1,254 subjects from 6 global collaborators. The prospective study material was composed of cDNA or gDNA derived from T cells, B-cell-depleted T cells, or PBMCs. Where available, HLA class I and class II types were obtained from metadata supplied by the sample provider rather than from assay-based typing. Overall study results and their limits: How much clinical and demographic metadata was included differed by source and by participant, and the metadata was provided uncurated.

In Seattle, one collaborating source enrolled patients while the infection was active and tracked those patients longitudinally over the course of disease. Collaborating institutions collected whole blood in K2EDTA tubes following their own protocols. For TCRbeta analysis, collaborators shipped samples as frozen whole blood, isolated PBMCs, or DNA extracted from either of those sample types. About this clone itself: Its antigen is still unknown. No clone much larger than this one lies a single base away; base qualities are absent.

The immunoSEQ Assay, a bias-controlled multiplex PCR, was used to amplify TCRbeta CDR3 regions from genomic DNA. In the authors' own workflow: The number of nucleated cells in each sample was estimated by amplification of reference gene primers within the assay. To quantify the absolute abundance of each unique TCRbeta CDR3 rearrangement, sequence reads were collapsed and filtered. Productive Simpson clonality was computed per sample as the square root of Simpson's diversity index over productive rearrangements. Imported from immuneACCESS, the table was reduced by TCRdb to in-frame sequences with V and J called. These copies leave out some clones; in studies compared against another copy, an unresolved V gene accounts for under half, and the cause of the remainder is not known. V and J calls and clone size are given by that table; D and trimming were obtained from the DNA. Present in this sample are about 480,000 clones, nearly 90% of which were seen just once. Approximately 0.9% of the sample is taken by the ten largest.

The CDR3 numbers 15 residues from cysteine through phenylalanine. Kept here is only the CDR3 DNA, which spans 45 bases and is read in frame from base 1. The germline V gene (reference sequence) supplies CDR1 LNHNV and CDR2 YYDKDF. Ends trimmed: V by 5 bases, J by 5 bases; bases unmatched to a gene: 8. Input material: peripheral blood. Recombination joined TRBV15 with TRBJ1-1, and TRBD1 matches 10 of the central bases. This TCR was recovered from a man aged 18 to 30 with COVID-19, enrolled during active disease. The CDR3 region: CATSPRQGARTEAFF. The nucleotide sequence is TGTGCCACCAGCCCAAGACAGGGGGCGCGGACTGAAGCTTTCTTT.